Listed below are T cell receptor beta chains from one sample, sequenced in a study of prognosis after radiotherapy for stage I lung cancer. From the multiplex PCR reads, TCRdb called clonotypes with MiXCR, one entry per CDR3 protein. The data hold around 56,000 distinct CDR3 sequences, with 26% observed a single time. This specimen was PBMCs, taken before or after stereotactic body radiation therapy (not recorded which). Every receptor here comes from a donor of 50 years or more with non-small cell lung cancer. Each CDR3 is given with its conserved first and last residue. The D gene is left open where the match is weak. Clone sizes are given selectively: once, few, many, or a class where the clone is expanded.

>TRBV28|TRBJ1-1|TRBD1|many
CASSLGQANTEAFF
TGTGCCAGCAGTTTGGGACAGGCGAACACTGAAGCTTTCTTT
>TRBV6-5|TRBJ2-2|TRBD2|many
CASSYGVDGTTYTGELFF
TGTGCCAGCAGTTACGGGGTTGACGGGACTACCTACACCGGGGAGCTGTTTTTT
>TRBV28|TRBJ1-5|.|few
CASSLWGGGAGQPQHF
TGTGCCAGCAGTTTATGGGGGGGGGGCGCGGGACAGCCCCAGCATTTT
>TRBV11-1|TRBJ2-7|TRBD2|many
CASSLGRGSNHEQYF
TGTGCCAGCAGCTTAGGGCGGGGGTCGAACCACGAGCAGTACTTC
>TRBV3-1|TRBJ1-4|.|once
CASSHTGPGEKLFF
TGTGCCAGCAGCCATACCGGGCCGGGTGAAAAACTGTTTTTT
>TRBV7-2|TRBJ2-7|.|.
CASSLLLGGPYEQYF
TGTGCTAGCAGCTTGCTTCTGGGGGGCCCCTACGAGCAGTACTTC
>TRBV12-3/TRBV12-4|TRBJ1-5|.|many
CASSLTKDQPQHF
TGTGCCAGCAGTTTAACCAAGGATCAGCCCCAGCATTTT
>TRBV7-9|TRBJ1-2|.|many
CASSLVGTNYGYTF
TGTGCCAGCAGCTTAGTAGGGACTAACTATGGCTACACCTTC
>TRBV24-1|TRBJ2-1|.|many
CATSDFPDYNEQFF
TGTGCCACCAGTGATTTCCCAGACTACAATGAGCAGTTCTTC
>TRBV28|TRBJ2-7|TRBD2|many
CASSFPLTSGVLNSYEQYF
TGTGCCAGCAGTTTTCCCCTGACTAGCGGGGTGCTCAACTCCTACGAGCAGTACTTC
>TRBV7-2|TRBJ2-3|TRBD2|many
CASSLVSLAGGLTDTQYF
TGTGCCAGCAGCTTAGTTTCACTAGCGGGGGGGCTGACAGATACGCAGTATTTT
>TRBV5-4|TRBJ1-2|TRBD1|many
CASSRDRGSGYTF
TGTGCCAGCAGTCGGGACAGGGGGAGTGGCTACACCTTC
>TRBV15|TRBJ2-1|.|many
CATSRDQMGTNEQFF
TGTGCCACCAGCAGAGATCAGATGGGGACCAATGAGCAGTTCTTC
>TRBV20-1|TRBJ2-5|TRBD2|many
CSARGGETQYF
TGCAGTGCTAGGGGAGGGGAGACCCAGTACTTC
>TRBV15|TRBJ1-1|TRBD1|few
CATSRVRDRSLNTEAFF
TGTGCCACCAGCAGAGTCCGGGACAGATCTTTGAACACTGAAGCTTTCTTT
>TRBV11-2|TRBJ1-1|.|many
CASSLPQGAAEAFF
TGTGCCAGCAGCTTACCACAGGGAGCCGCTGAAGCTTTCTTT
>TRBV6-1|TRBJ1-3|.|many
CASTQGASGNTIYF
TGTGCCAGCACTCAGGGAGCCTCTGGAAACACCATATATTTT
>TRBV4-2|TRBJ1-5|.|.
CASSQDTGQPQHF
TGTGCCAGCAGCCAAGATACTGGTCAGCCCCAGCATTTT
>TRBV25-1|TRBJ2-7|.|many
CASSAGGRNEQYF
TGTGCCAGCAGTGCTGGGGGCCGGAACGAGCAGTACTTC
>TRBV6-1|TRBJ2-7|.|many
CASSALSRGRPYEQYF
TGTGCCAGCAGCGCCCTTTCGCGGGGACGACCCTACGAGCAGTACTTC
>TRBV7-8|TRBJ2-5|.|many
CASSLVGRRETQYF
TGTGCCAGCAGCTTAGTAGGTCGCCGGGAGACCCAGTACTTC
>TRBV20-1|TRBJ2-1|TRBD2|many
CSAPTSGGFSSYNEQFF
TGCAGTGCTCCGACTAGCGGGGGGTTCTCCTCCTACAATGAGCAGTTCTTC
>TRBV6-1|TRBJ1-5|TRBD1|once
CASIRRWDRDHPQHF
TGTGCCAGCATCCGACGGTGGGACAGAGATCATCCCCAGCATTTT
>TRBV6-4|TRBJ2-7|TRBD2|once
CASKAGVTYEQYF
TGTGCCAGCAAGGCGGGGGTCACCTACGAGCAGTACTTC
>TRBV10-3|TRBJ2-2|TRBD1|many
CAIRASQGAGTGELFF
TGTGCCATCAGGGCCTCACAGGGGGCCGGTACCGGGGAGCTGTTTTTT
>TRBV14|TRBJ2-5|.|many
CASSRWGAQYF
TGTGCCAGCAGCCGGTGGGGCGCCCAGTACTTC
>TRBV5-4|TRBJ2-3|.|.
CASRSASSSSTDTQYF
TGTGCCAGCAGATCTGCTAGTTCCTCTAGCACAGATACGCAGTATTTT
>TRBV19|TRBJ1-2|.|many
CASSREEVKWNYGYTF
TGTGCCAGTAGTAGAGAGGAGGTCAAGTGGAACTATGGCTACACCTTC
>TRBV5-1|TRBJ2-5|TRBD1|many
CASRRTDRGHSRAQETQYF
TGCGCCAGCAGACGGACCGACAGGGGCCACAGCCGAGCCCAAGAGACCCAGTACTTC
>TRBV7-3|TRBJ1-2|.|many
CASSLTGTYGYTF
TGTGCCAGCAGCTTAACGGGCACCTATGGCTACACCTTC
>TRBV19|TRBJ2-3|TRBD1|many
CASSISSRTGDTQYF
TGTGCCAGTAGTATATCTTCCCGGACAGGCGATACGCAGTATTTT
>TRBV20-1|TRBJ2-7|TRBD1|many
CSARAAGGSYEQYF
TGCAGTGCTAGAGCGGCAGGGGGCTCGTACGAGCAGTACTTC
>TRBV20-1|TRBJ1-3|.|many
CSAIAYEEGNTIYF
TGCAGTGCTATAGCCTATGAGGAAGGAAACACCATATATTTT
>TRBV12-5|TRBJ2-3|.|many
CASRESSTDTQYF
TGTGCTAGTCGTGAGAGTTCCACAGATACGCAGTATTTT
>TRBV28|TRBJ1-2|.|.
CVSTLLKGYGYTF
TGTGTCAGCACCCTGCTTAAGGGTTATGGCTACACCTTC
>TRBV11-2|TRBJ1-5|TRBD1|.
CASLDRNQPQHF
TGTGCCAGCCTGGACAGGAATCAGCCCCAGCATTTT
>TRBV7-2|TRBJ2-3|TRBD2|many
CASSKLSGGADTQYF
TGTGCCAGCAGCAAACTTTCGGGAGGTGCAGATACGCAGTATTTT
>TRBV5-1|TRBJ2-3|TRBD1|many
CASSAGQGLSDTQYF
TGCGCCAGCAGCGCGGGACAGGGGTTGTCAGATACGCAGTATTTT
>TRBV14|TRBJ1-6|.|many
CASSQLQSNSPLHF
TGTGCCAGCAGCCAACTACAGAGTAATTCACCCCTCCACTTT
>TRBV2|TRBJ2-3|TRBD1|many
CASSDEGQFADTQYF
TGTGCCAGCAGTGATGAGGGACAGTTTGCAGATACGCAGTATTTT